A selection of T cell receptor beta chains follows, all from one sample in a study of blood T cells in healthy people across ages. Via MiXCR, TCRdb re-called the 5' RACE reads, giving one row per CDR3 protein. The sample yields 1.5 million to 2 million distinct CDR3 sequences, 28% seen once. Sample: blood. The source of these receptors is a woman younger than 45 in good health. CDR3s include the opening cysteine and the closing phenylalanine or tryptophan. D genes are given only for firm matches. Clone size is not always given. Where it is, it says once, few, many or a class for expanded clones.

J gene	D gene	V gene	clone size	CDR3 DNA	CDR3 protein
TRBJ1-1	NA	TRBV5-6	NA	TGTGCCAGCAGTTCGAGGACGGAGGGGTGGACTGAAGCTTTCTTT	CASSSRTEGWTEAFF
TRBJ2-7	TRBD2	TRBV13	few	TGTGCCAGCAGCTTAGTCGCGCGGGGGGCCTACGAGCAGTACTTC	CASSLVARGAYEQYF
TRBJ2-7	NA	TRBV20-1	few	TGCAGTGCTCGCGCACGCTCCCAATCCTACGAGCAGTACTTC	CSARARSQSYEQYF
TRBJ2-1	NA	TRBV18	NA	TGTGCCAGCTCTCGGGAGCGTAGCAGCTACAATGAGCAGTTCTTC	CASSRERSSYNEQFF
TRBJ2-7	TRBD1	TRBV5-1	NA	TGCGCCAGCAGCTTGGAGTTCCGACAGGGATACGAGCAGTACTTC	CASSLEFRQGYEQYF
TRBJ1-5	NA	TRBV27	NA	TGTGCCAGCAGTGAATCCGGATTCAATCAGCCCCAGCATTTT	CASSESGFNQPQHF
TRBJ2-2	TRBD1	TRBV7-9	NA	TGTGCCAGCAACCCGGGACAGGGAGAGTATCGAGGCACCGGGGAGCTGTTTTTT	CASNPGQGEYRGTGELFF
TRBJ2-7	NA	TRBV30	few	TGTGCCACAACGTACAGCTACGAGCAGTACTTC	CATTYSYEQYF
TRBJ2-3	TRBD2	TRBV20-1	NA	TGCAGTGCCCTCGGGACTAGCCCCTCCGATACGCAGTATTTT	CSALGTSPSDTQYF
TRBJ1-5	NA	TRBV6-6	few	TGTGCCAGCAGTTTGACGGGTCCAGGACCCCAGCATTTT	CASSLTGPGPQHF
TRBJ1-1	NA	TRBV6-6	NA	TGTGCCAGCAGTTACTCGCGATCGAGAGCTTTCTTT	CASSYSRSRAFF
TRBJ2-7	NA	TRBV3-1	NA	TGTGCCAGCGGGGGTGGGTTGTACGAGCAGTACTTC	CASGGGLYEQYF
TRBJ2-1	TRBD2	TRBV29-1	few	TGCAGCGTTCGGGGGGTGGCCTCTTACAATGAGCAGTTCTTC	CSVRGVASYNEQFF
TRBJ1-1	TRBD1	TRBV29-1	NA	TGCAGCGTCAGCAGGGGGGCGAACACTGAAGCTTTCTTT	CSVSRGANTEAFF
TRBJ1-6	NA	TRBV4-1	NA	TGCGCCAGCAGCCAAGATGAGGGGAAGTCACCCCTCCACTTT	CASSQDEGKSPLHF
TRBJ2-1	TRBD2	TRBV20-1	few	TGCAGTGCTAGAGGTCTAGGGACTAGCGGGAGGGCCGACTCCTACAATGAGCAGTTCTTC	CSARGLGTSGRADSYNEQFF
TRBJ2-1	TRBD1	TRBV9	NA	TGTGCCAGCAGTGTAACAGGGGGCGCCGATGAGCAGTTCTTC	CASSVTGGADEQFF
TRBJ2-3	NA	TRBV4-1	few	TGCGCCAGCAGCCAAGATTGGGGGTCGGATACGCAGTATTTT	CASSQDWGSDTQYF
TRBJ2-7	TRBD2	TRBV10-2	few	TGCGCCAGCAGTGGGCGGGGGGTCTCCTACAATGAGCAGTACTTC	CASSGRGVSYNEQYF
TRBJ2-5	TRBD1	TRBV12-3/TRBV12-4	once	TGTGCCAGCAGATCGGGACAGGTCAACGGTGAGCAGTACTTC	CASRSGQVNGEQYF
TRBJ2-1	NA	TRBV4-1	few	TGCGCCAGCAGCCAAGATAGAAGGCCGTCAGCGGATGAGCAGTTCTTC	CASSQDRRPSADEQFF
TRBJ1-6	NA	TRBV12-5	NA	TGTGCTAGTGGTTTATCTTATAATTCACCCCTCCACTTT	CASGLSYNSPLHF
TRBJ2-3	NA	TRBV28	few	TGTGCCAGCAGTTTAACAGCTTTTAGCACAGATACGCAGTATTTT	CASSLTAFSTDTQYF
TRBJ2-7	TRBD2	TRBV2	few	TGTGCCAGTAGGCGGGGGGTGGCCTACGAGCAGTACTTC	CASRRGVAYEQYF
TRBJ2-7	TRBD1	TRBV5-1	few	TGCGCCAGCAGCATGCAAGGACAGGGATACGAGCAGTACTTC	CASSMQGQGYEQYF
TRBJ1-2	TRBD1	TRBV2	NA	TGTGCCAGCGGTGCAGGGACAGGAGCATATGGCTACACCTTC	CASGAGTGAYGYTF
TRBJ1-4	NA	TRBV14	many	TGTGCCAGCAGCCAAGATATCGGGAGTAATGAAAAACTGTTTTTT	CASSQDIGSNEKLFF
TRBJ2-3	NA	TRBV24-1	few	TGTGCCACCAGTGATTTTGAGGATACGCAGTATTTT	CATSDFEDTQYF
TRBJ2-2	NA	TRBV4-1	NA	TGCGCCAGCAGCCAGGGGGCAGGCAGAGGACGTCCCGGGGAGCTGTTTTTT	CASSQGAGRGRPGELFF
TRBJ1-2	NA	TRBV20-1	NA	TGCAGTGCTTACAGCGGGGGAGGCTACACCTTC	CSAYSGGGYTF
TRBJ2-7	TRBD2	TRBV28	NA	TGTGCCAGCAGCTCCGGGGCTAGCGGGCTCCCCTACGAGCAGTACTTC	CASSSGASGLPYEQYF
TRBJ2-1	NA	TRBV7-2	NA	TGTGCCAGCAGCCCCTCCTGGAGCCCGTCCAATGAGCAGTTCTTC	CASSPSWSPSNEQFF
TRBJ2-7	TRBD1	TRBV5-1	NA	TGCGCCAGCAGCCGCCGGGACAGGGGAGGGGAGCAGTACTTC	CASSRRDRGGEQYF
TRBJ2-5	TRBD2	TRBV7-2	NA	TGTGCCAGCAGCGGAAACCCCGAGCGGGGCGAGACCCAGTACTTC	CASSGNPERGETQYF
TRBJ2-1	TRBD2	TRBV7-2	NA	TGTGCCAGCAGCTTAGGCCCTAGCGGGAGTCGCAATGAGCAGTTCTTC	CASSLGPSGSRNEQFF
TRBJ2-7	TRBD1	TRBV5-1	many	TGTGCCAGCAGCAGGGGACAGACCTACGAGCAGTACTTC	CASSRGQTYEQYF
TRBJ2-1	NA	TRBV10-3	few	TGTGCCATCAGTGAATCCTCACTCGAGCAGTTCTTC	CAISESSLEQFF
TRBJ2-3	NA	TRBV6-6	NA	TGTGCCAGCAGTTGGGTAGGCACAGATACGCAGTATTTT	CASSWVGTDTQYF
TRBJ2-7	NA	TRBV29-1	many	TGCAGCGCCGGGCGAGGGGCTTCGGGCGAGCAGTACTTC	CSAGRGASGEQYF
TRBJ2-1	TRBD2	TRBV5-5	few	TGTGCCAGCAGCTCGGTAGTAGCGGGAGCTAATGAGCAGTTCTTC	CASSSVVAGANEQFF
TRBJ2-7	NA	TRBV9	NA	TGTGCCAGCAGCGTAAGGGGGGTGACTACCCAAGACTACGAGCAGTACTTC	CASSVRGVTTQDYEQYF
TRBJ1-4	NA	TRBV25-1	few	TGTGCCAGCAGCAAGGGACGGCTAAATGAAAAACTGTTTTTT	CASSKGRLNEKLFF
TRBJ2-7	NA	TRBV20-1	many	TGCAGTGCTAGAGTGGGGGGCGAGCAGTACTTC	CSARVGGEQYF
TRBJ2-2	TRBD1	TRBV11-2	NA	TGTGCCAGCAGCCTCACCGGGACAGGGACCACCGGGGAGCTGTTTTTT	CASSLTGTGTTGELFF
TRBJ2-5	NA	TRBV14	few	TGTGCCAGCAGCCAAGAAGAGGCCCAGTACTTC	CASSQEEAQYF
TRBJ2-5	TRBD2	TRBV7-9	NA	TGTGCCAGCAGACGGGGAGGGGATTCAGAGACCCAGTACTTC	CASRRGGDSETQYF
TRBJ2-1	TRBD2	TRBV7-9	few	TGTGCCAGCAGCACCCAGAGGACTAGCGGGGGACTAGAGACCCAGTTCTTC	CASSTQRTSGGLETQFF
TRBJ1-4	NA	TRBV30	NA	TGTGCCTGGAGTCCCGGTCTGGAAAAACTGTTTTTT	CAWSPGLEKLFF